One sample yielded the 13 T cell receptor beta chains listed below, sequenced in a study of glioma-infiltrating T cells after dendritic cell vaccination. Repertoires were generated with immunoSEQ multiplex PCR, while TCRdb's copy carries only in-frame clones and drops some. The sample has fewer than 75,000 clones; around 85% are singletons. As for time point: after dendritic cell vaccination, including at tumor progression/relapse. Sequences were derived from blood, sampled after dendritic cell vaccination. The receptors were gathered from a human donor with glioblastoma.

The gene calls are TRBV29-1 and TRBJ2-5, with D hard to call. Trimming left V 4 bases short and J 4 bases short, with 10 bases between. CDR1 and CDR2 (germline): SQVTM, ANQGSEA. The CDR3 spans 12 residues. The CDR3 protein is CSVARLGETQYF. The CDR3 region has the DNA TGCAGCGTTGCTAGACTCGGAGAGACCCAGTACTTC.

Comments on this clone: Other DNA sequences of this sample code for an identical CDR3. The rearrangement links TRBV4-3 to TRBJ1-6, with a weak D call TRBD1 (5 bases). In germline, CDR1 is LGHNA, CDR2 YSLEER. The ends were cut back, 0 bases at V and 1 base at J, with 16 bases in the middle. The CDR3 totals 19 residues. The CDR3 DNA is TGCGCCAGCAGCCAAGATTTCAGGCAGGGCTTTTCCTATAATTCACCCCTCCACTTT. Residues: CASSQDFRQGFSYNSPLHF.

CDR3 region: CASGLAGGYSYNEQFF. The DNA for the CDR3 is TGTGCCTCAGGACTAGCGGGGGGGTACTCCTACAATGAGCAGTTCTTC. The chain uses TRBV30 and TRBJ2-1, with 15 bases fitting TRBD2. CDR1 GTSNPN and CDR2 SVGIG come from the germline V gene (reference sequence). V lost 7 bases to trimming and J lost 0 bases; unmatched junction nucleotides: 4. The CDR3 runs to 16 residues.

This chain uses TRBV30 with TRBJ1-1; D gene uncertain. Trimming took off 8 bases at V and 4 bases at J, with 20 bases between the two ends. Germline V lookup: CDR1 GTSNPN, CDR2 SVGIG (reference sequence). The CDR3 loop spans 14 amino acids. The chain's CDR3 is CAVIPWARGTEAFF. CDR3 nucleotide sequence: TGTGCCGTCATTCCTTGGGCCCGGGGCACTGAAGCTTTCTTT. Drawing the rest from reference TRBV30 and TRBJ1-1, the complete variable domain is SQTIHQWPATLVQPVGSPLSLECTVEGTSNPNLYWYRQAAGRGLQLLFYSVGIGQISSEVPQNLSASRPQDRQFILSSKKLLLSDSGFYLCAVIPWARGTEAFFGQGTRLTVV.

This clone occurred a few times. The CDR3, as DNA: TGCGCCAGCAGCCATGGGCCCCAGAATGAGCAGTTCTTC. Protein product: CASSHGPQNEQFF. J is TRBJ2-1 and V is TRBV4-1; D unresolved. Looked up from germline, CDR1 is MGHRA and CDR2 is YSYEKL. The CDR3 has 13 residues. V was clipped by 3 bases and J by 7 bases, with 10 bases between them.

The chain joins TRBV7-3 to TRBJ2-1; 7 bases align to TRBD1. The CDR3 covers 13 residues. The V gene end was trimmed by 4 bases and the J gene end by 12 bases; junction bases not matched to a gene: 9. The germline gives CDR1 SGHTA, CDR2 FQGTGA. The CDR3 here is CASSSDRDFRQFF. CDR3 in DNA: TGTGCCAGCAGCTCAGACAGGGATTTTAGGCAGTTCTTC.

This chain connects TRBV6-5 to TRBJ1-2, with D uncertain. From germline, CDR1 is MNHEY and CDR2 SVGAGI. This CDR3 region has 12 residues. Trimming cost V 0 bases and J 8 bases, with 7 bases left between them. The CDR3, as DNA: TGTGCCAGCAGTTACTCCGAGTCAGGCTACACCTTC. It yields the protein CASSYSESGYTF.

The V gene is TRBV28, the J gene TRBJ1-1, with a tentative D call TRBD1 (5 bases). V lost 5 bases and J lost 4, with 14 bases in between. The germline V gene encodes CDR1 MDHEN and CDR2 SYDVKM. The CDR3 totals 14 residues. CDR3 nucleotides: TGTGCCAGCAGTCTAGTCGGACACGTCACTGAAGCTTTCTTT. This codes for CASSLVGHVTEAFF.

The CDR3 region is CATSRAVGGFGNGYTF. Written as DNA, the CDR3 is TGTGCCACCAGCAGAGCGGTTGGAGGTTTTGGTAATGGCTACACCTTC. The rearrangement joins TRBV15 to TRBJ1-2; no clear D. In germline, CDR1 is LNHNV, CDR2 YYDKDF (reference sequence). The CDR3 totals 16 residues. Trimming stripped 1 base from V and 6 bases from J, with 18 bases between.

The V gene is TRBV5-4, the J gene TRBJ2-3, with D possibly being TRBD2 (6 bases). V lost 0 bases and J 6 bases, leaving 14 bases between the germline ends. There are 15 residues in the CDR3. Germline CDR1 and CDR2: SGHNT and YYREEE (reference sequence). CDR3: CASSLARASADTQYF. CDR3 in DNA: TGTGCCAGCAGCTTGGCCAGAGCTAGCGCCGATACGCAGTATTTT. The full variable domain, with the rest looked up from reference TRBV5-4 and TRBJ2-3, is ETGVTQSPTHLIKTRGQQVTLRCSSQSGHNTVSWYQQALGQGPQFIFQYYREEENGRGNFPPRFSGLQFPNYSSELNVNALELDDSALYLCASSLARASADTQYFGPGTRLTVL.

The V call is TRBV9, the J call TRBJ2-3, with 7 positions matching TRBD2. Trimming at V came to 2 bases and at J to 4 bases, leaving 7 bases not matched to a gene. This CDR3 comprises 15 residues. Germline V CDR1 and CDR2: SGDLS, YYNGEE. The CDR3 DNA reads TGTGCCAGCAGCGTCACCCGCGGGGGTGCAGATACGCAGTATTTT. Protein: CASSVTRGGADTQYF.

The CDR3 region is CTSSRRLNWRGCQETQYF. CDR3 nucleotide sequence: TGCACCAGCAGCCGACGTTTGAATTGGCGGGGGTGCCAAGAGACCCAGTACTTC. The chain is built from TRBV1 and TRBJ2-5; the table's D call TRBD2 went unverified against the DNA. TRBV1 is described as a pseudogene. This CDR3 comprises 18 residues.

The rearrangement joins TRBV4-2 to TRBJ2-7; TRBD2 matches at 7 bases. V was pared by 4 bases and J by 0 bases, with 6 bases of the junction left unmatched. There are 15 residues in the CDR3. The germline V gene has CDR1 LGHNA and CDR2 YNFKEQ. CDR3 sequence reads: CASSRGEGTSYEQYF. CDR3 nucleotides: TGTGCCAGCAGCCGAGGGGAGGGTACCTCCTACGAGCAGTACTTC.